The entry that follows covers one T cell receptor beta chain sequence. Original handling: Amplified reference gene primers provided the basis for estimating nucleated cell counts. Clones were sequenced by immunoSEQ multiplex PCR, and TCRdb holds only the in-frame ones, with some missing. V, J and clone size are those of that table, while D and trimming were read from the DNA. The sample yields around 250,000 clones, about nine tenths seen once. The CDR3 contains 15 residues. CDR1 and CDR2 (germline): MGHRA, YSYEKL. J lost 5 bases, V lost 4 bases, and 9 bases had no gene match. This entry belongs to a study of blood T cell repertoires in COVID-19. Study context: PBMCs, B-cell-depleted T cells, or T cells were the source of the cDNA or gDNA that made up the material.

The V call is TRBV4-1, the J call TRBJ1-1; 8 bases line up with TRBD1. The receptor was isolated from a man in his sixties with acute or convalescent COVID-19. The sample consisted of peripheral blood. DNA for the CDR3: TGCGCCAGCAGCCCCCAGGGGGCGGGTAAGACTGAAGCTTTCTTT. Translated, it gives CASSPQGAGKTEAFF.